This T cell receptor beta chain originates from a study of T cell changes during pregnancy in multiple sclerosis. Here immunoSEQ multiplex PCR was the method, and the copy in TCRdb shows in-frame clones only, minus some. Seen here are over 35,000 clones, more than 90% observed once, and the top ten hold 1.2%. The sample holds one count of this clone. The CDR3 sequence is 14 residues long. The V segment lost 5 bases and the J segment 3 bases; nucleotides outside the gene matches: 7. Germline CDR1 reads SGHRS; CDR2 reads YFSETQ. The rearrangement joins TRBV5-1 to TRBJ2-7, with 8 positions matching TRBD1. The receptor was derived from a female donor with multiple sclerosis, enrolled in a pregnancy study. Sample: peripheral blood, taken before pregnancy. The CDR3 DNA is TGCGCCAGCAGGGTGACAGGGGCGAACTACGAGCAGTACTTC. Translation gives CASRVTGANYEQYF.